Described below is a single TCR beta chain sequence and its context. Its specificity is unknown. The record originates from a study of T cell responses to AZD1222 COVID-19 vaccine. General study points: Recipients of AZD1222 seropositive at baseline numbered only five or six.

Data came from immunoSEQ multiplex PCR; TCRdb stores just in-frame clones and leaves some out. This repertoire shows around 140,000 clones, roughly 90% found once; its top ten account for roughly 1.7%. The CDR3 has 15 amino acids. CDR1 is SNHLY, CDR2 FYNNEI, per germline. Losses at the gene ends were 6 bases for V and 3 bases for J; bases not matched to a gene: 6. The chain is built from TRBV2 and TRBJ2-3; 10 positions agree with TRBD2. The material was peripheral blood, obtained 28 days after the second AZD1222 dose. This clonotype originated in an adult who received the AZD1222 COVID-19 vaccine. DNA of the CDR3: TGTGCCAGCAGATTGGGACTAGCGAGTACAGATACGCAGTATTTT. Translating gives CASRLGLASTDTQYF.